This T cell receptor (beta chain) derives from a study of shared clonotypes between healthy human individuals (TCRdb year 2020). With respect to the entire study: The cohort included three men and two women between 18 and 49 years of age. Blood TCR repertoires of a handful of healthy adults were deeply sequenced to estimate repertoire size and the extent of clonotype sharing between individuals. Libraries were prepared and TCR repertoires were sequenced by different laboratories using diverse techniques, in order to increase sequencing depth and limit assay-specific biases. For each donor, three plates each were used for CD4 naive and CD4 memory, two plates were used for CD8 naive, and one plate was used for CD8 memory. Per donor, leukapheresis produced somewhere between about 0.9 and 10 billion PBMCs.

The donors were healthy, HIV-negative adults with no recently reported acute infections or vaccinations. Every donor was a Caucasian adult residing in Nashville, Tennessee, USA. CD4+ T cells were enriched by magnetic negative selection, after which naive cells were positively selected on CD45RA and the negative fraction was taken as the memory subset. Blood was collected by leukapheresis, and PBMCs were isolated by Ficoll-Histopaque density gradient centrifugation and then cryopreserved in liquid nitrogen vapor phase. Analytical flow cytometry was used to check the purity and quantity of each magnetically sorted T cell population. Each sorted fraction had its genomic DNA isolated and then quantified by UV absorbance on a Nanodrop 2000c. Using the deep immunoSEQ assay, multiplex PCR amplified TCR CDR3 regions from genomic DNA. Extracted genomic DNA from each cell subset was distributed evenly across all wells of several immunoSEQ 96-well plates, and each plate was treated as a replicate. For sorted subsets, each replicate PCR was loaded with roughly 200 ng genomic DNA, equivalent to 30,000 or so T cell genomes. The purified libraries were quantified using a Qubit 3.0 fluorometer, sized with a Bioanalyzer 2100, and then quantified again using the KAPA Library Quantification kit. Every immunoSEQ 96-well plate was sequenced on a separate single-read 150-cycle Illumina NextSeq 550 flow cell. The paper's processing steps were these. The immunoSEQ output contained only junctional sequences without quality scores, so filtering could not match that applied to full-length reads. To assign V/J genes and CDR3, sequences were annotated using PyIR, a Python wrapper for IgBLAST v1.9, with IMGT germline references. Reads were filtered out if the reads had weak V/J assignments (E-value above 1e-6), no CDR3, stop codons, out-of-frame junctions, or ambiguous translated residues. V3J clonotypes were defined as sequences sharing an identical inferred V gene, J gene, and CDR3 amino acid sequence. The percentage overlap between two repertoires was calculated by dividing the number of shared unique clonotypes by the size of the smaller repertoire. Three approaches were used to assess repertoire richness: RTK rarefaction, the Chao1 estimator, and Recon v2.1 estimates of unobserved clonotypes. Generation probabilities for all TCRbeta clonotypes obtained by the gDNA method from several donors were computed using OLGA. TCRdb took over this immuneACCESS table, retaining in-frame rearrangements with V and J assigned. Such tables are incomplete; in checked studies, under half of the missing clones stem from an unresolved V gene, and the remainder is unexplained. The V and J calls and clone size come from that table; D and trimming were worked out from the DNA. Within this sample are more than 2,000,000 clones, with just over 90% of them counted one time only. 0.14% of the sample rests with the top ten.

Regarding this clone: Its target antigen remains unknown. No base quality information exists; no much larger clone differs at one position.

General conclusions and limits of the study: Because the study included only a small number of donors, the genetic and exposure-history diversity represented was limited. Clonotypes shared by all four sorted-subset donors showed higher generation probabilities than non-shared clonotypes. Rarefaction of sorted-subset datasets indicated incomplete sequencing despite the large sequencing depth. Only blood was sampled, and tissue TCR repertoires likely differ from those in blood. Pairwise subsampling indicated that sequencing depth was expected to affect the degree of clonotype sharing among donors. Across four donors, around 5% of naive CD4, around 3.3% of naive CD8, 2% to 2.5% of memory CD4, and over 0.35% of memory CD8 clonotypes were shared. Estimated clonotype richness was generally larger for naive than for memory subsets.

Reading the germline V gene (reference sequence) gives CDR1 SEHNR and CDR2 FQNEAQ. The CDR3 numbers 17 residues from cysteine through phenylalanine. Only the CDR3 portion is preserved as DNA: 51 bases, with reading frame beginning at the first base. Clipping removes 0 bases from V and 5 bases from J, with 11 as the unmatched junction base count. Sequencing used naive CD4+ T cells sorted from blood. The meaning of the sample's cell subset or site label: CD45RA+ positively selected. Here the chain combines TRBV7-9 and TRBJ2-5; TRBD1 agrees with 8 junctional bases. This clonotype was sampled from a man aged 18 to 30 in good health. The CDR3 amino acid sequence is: CASSLAEARSGGETQYF. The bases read TGTGCCAGCAGCTTAGCGGAGGCTCGTTCAGGGGGCGAGACCCAGTACTTC.